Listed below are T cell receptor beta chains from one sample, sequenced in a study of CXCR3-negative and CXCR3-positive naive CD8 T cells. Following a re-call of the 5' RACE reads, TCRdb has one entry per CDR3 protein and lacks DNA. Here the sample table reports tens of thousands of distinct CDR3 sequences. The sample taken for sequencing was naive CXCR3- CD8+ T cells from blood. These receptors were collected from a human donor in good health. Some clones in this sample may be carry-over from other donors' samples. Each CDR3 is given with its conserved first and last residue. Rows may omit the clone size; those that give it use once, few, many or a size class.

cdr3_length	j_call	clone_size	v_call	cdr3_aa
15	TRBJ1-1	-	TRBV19	CASSISPTVNTEAFF
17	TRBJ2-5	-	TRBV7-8	CASSPKTSGEYQETQYF
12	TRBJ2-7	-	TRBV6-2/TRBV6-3	CATAASTYEQYF
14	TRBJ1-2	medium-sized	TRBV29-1	CSVEKVTLDYGYTF
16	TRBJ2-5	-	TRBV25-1	CASSEFGRVEQETQYF
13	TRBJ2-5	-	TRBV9	CASSVGTWDSPGF
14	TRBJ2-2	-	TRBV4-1	CASSLRRATGELFF
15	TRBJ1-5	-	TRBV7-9	CASSLGQGSNQPQHF
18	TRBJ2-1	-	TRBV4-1	CSSSQEGPSGGGYNEQFF
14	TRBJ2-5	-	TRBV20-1	CSATKQGDQETQYF
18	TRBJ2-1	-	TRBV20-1	CSARDLVAVRSSYNEQFF
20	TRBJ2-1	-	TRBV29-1	CSVGQNPGLAGAISYNEQFF
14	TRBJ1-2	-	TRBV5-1	CASSLDVDFYGYTF
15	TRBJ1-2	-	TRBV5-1	CASSLLWTGDGGYTF
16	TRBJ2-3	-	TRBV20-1	CSASRTSGGPRDTQYF